The 22 T cell receptor beta chains below were found in one sample sequenced in a study of shared clonotypes between healthy human individuals. Measured with immunoSEQ multiplex PCR; TCRdb has only the in-frame clones, and not every one. Of roughly 2 million clones in the sample, approximately 95% were seen once. Sequences were obtained from naive CD4+ T cells sorted from blood. Subset denoted: CD45RA+ positively selected. These receptors originate from a man between 18 and 29 years old in good health.

The rearrangement uses TRBV11-1 and TRBJ2-7; 12 positions match TRBD2. V shed 5 bases and J 6 bases; nucleotides not matched to a gene: 8. The germline V gene has CDR1 SGHAT and CDR2 FQDESV (reference sequence). The CDR3 covers 15 residues. The CDR3 DNA reads TGTGCCAGCAGCCCCGGACTAGCGGGGCTATCCGAGCAGTACTTC. Translating it yields CASSPGLAGLSEQYF.

V usage is TRBV18 and J usage is TRBJ2-2; 13 positions match TRBD2. The CDR3 spans 19 residues. V trimming: 6 bases; J trimming: 4 bases; junction bases outside the gene matches: 14. The V gene's germline CDR1 is KGHSH and CDR2 LQKENI. This chain's CDR3 is CASSERTGRTSGGTGELFF. The CDR3 DNA sequence: TGTGCCAGCTCGGAGCGGACAGGGAGGACTAGCGGGGGCACCGGGGAGCTGTTTTTT.

This sequence joins TRBV11-2 and TRBJ2-7; 9 bases align to TRBD1. The CDR3 is made up of 16 amino acids. Losses at the gene ends were 1 base for V and 0 bases for J; bases not matched to a gene: 4. Germline V gene lookup returns CDR1 SGHAT and CDR2 FQNNGV. The DNA of the CDR3 is TGTGCCAGCAGCTTAGTGGACAGGGGCCCCTCCTACGAGCAGTACTTC. This encodes CASSLVDRGPSYEQYF.

The chain joins TRBV25-1 to TRBJ2-6, with D perhaps matching TRBD2 (6 bases). The V end lost 7 bases, the J end lost 1 base, and 8 bases lay between the germline ends. The CDR3 runs 14 residues. Germline V gene lookup returns CDR1 MGHDK and CDR2 SYGVNS. The CDR3 protein is CASNRGSGANVLTF. The DNA for the CDR3 is TGTGCCAGCAATCGGGGGTCTGGGGCCAACGTCCTGACTTTC.

As for this clone: The sample carries other DNA sequences with the same CDR3. The rearrangement joins TRBV27 to TRBJ2-7; 13 bases line up with TRBD2. The CDR3 covers 15 residues. Losses at the gene ends were 6 bases for V and 4 bases for J; bases not matched to a gene: 6. The V gene's germline CDR1 is MNHEY and CDR2 SMNVEV (reference sequence). DNA for the CDR3: TGTGCCAGCAGCTTAGGACTAGCGGGAGTTTACGAGCAGTACTTC. This gives the protein CASSLGLAGVYEQYF.

V and J are TRBV10-3 and TRBJ2-2; D unresolved. The CDR3 runs to 12 residues. Germline loops: CDR1 ENHRY, CDR2 SYGVKD. Trimming took 6 bases from V and 3 from J, leaving 5 bases between them. The CDR3 coding sequence is TGTGCCATCAGCCCGGACACCGGGGAGCTGTTTTTT. It translates to CAISPDTGELFF.

In this sample, this clone turned up once. The rearrangement joins TRBV15 to TRBJ2-1; a possible D gene is TRBD2 (6 bases). The CDR3 loop spans 16 amino acids. Trimming stripped 1 base from V and 8 bases from J, with 18 bases between. The V gene's germline CDR1 is LNHNV and CDR2 YYDKDF (reference sequence). DNA of the CDR3: TGTGCCACCAGCAGAGGCCGACTAGGTCGGATACATGAGCAGTTCTTC. It is translated as CATSRGRLGRIHEQFF.

As regards this clone: Other DNA sequences in the sample encode the same CDR3. The J gene is TRBJ2-3, the V gene TRBV5-6; D remains unclear. The CDR3 has 13 amino acids. V was cut by 1 base and J by 1 base, with 4 bases left in between. Germline V gene data show CDR1 as SGHDT and CDR2 as YYEEEE. CDR3: CASSLPGTDTQYF. The DNA for the CDR3 is TGTGCCAGCAGCTTGCCTGGCACAGATACGCAGTATTTT.

The J gene is TRBJ2-2, the V gene TRBV10-3; 7 nucleotides match TRBD1. Germline CDR1 reads ENHRY; CDR2 reads SYGVKD. This CDR3 comprises 17 residues. J was trimmed by 3 bases and V by 3 bases; bases with no gene match: 10. This CDR3 is CAISDPPGQADTGELFF. CDR3 coding DNA: TGTGCCATCAGTGATCCCCCAGGACAGGCAGACACCGGGGAGCTGTTTTTT.

CDR3 residues: CSGFLGQGMSEAFF. CDR3 coding DNA: TGCAGCGGGTTTCTTGGGCAGGGGATGTCTGAAGCTTTCTTT. The chain couples TRBV29-1 to TRBJ1-1; possibly TRBD1 for D (6 bases). The CDR3 contains 14 residues. The germline V gene has CDR1 SQVTM and CDR2 ANQGSEA. Trimming shortened V by 7 bases and J by 6 bases, and 21 bases separated the two germline ends. The full variable domain, rest sourced from reference TRBV29-1 and TRBJ1-1, is SAVISQKPSRDICQRGTSLTIQCQVDSQVTMMFWYRQQPGQSLTLIATANQGSEATYESGFVIDKFPISRPNLTFSTLTVSNMSPEDSSIYLCSGFLGQGMSEAFFGQGTRLTVV.

The rearrangement links TRBV7-9 to TRBJ2-3, with no clear D. V lost 1 base, J lost 3 bases, and 20 bases lay in between. This CDR3 contains 18 residues. The germline V gene has CDR1 SEHNR and CDR2 FQNEAQ (reference sequence). The CDR3 loop reads CASSLGAKPQTKTDTQYF. In DNA form, the CDR3 reads TGTGCCAGCAGCTTAGGAGCGAAACCCCAAACGAAAACAGATACGCAGTATTTT.

The rearrangement uses TRBV10-2 and TRBJ2-1, with 10 bases aligning to TRBD2. After removal of 7 bases from V and 9 bases from J, the junction contained 9 bases not matched to a gene. This CDR3 region has 14 residues. Germline V gene data show CDR1 as WSHSY and CDR2 as SAAADI. The DNA of the CDR3 is TGCGCCAGCATGCCGGGACTAGCGTGGGGTGAGCAGTTCTTC. Translating it yields CASMPGLAWGEQFF.

In its sample, this clone was seen once. The genes are TRBV5-1 and TRBJ2-1; D is perhaps TRBD2 (6 bases). The germline CDR1 and CDR2 sequences are SGHRS and YFSETQ. The CDR3 consists of 17 residues. Trimming stripped 7 bases from V and 0 bases from J, with 20 bases between. CDR3 in DNA: TGCGCCAGCGGAACCACTAGCTCTTCCAACTCCTACAATGAGCAGTTCTTC. Its translation is CASGTTSSSNSYNEQFF. The variable domain in full, with the rest retrieved from reference TRBV5-1 and TRBJ2-1, is KAGVTQTPRYLIKTRGQQVTLSCSPISGHRSVSWYQQTPGQGLQFLFEYFSETQRNKGNFPGRFSGRQFSNSRSEMNVSTLELGDSALYLCASGTTSSSNSYNEQFFGPGTRLTVL.

The rearrangement uses TRBV7-2 and TRBJ1-6; a possible D gene is TRBD1 (6 bases). V dropped 1 base and J dropped 2 bases, with 15 bases sitting between them. Germline values: CDR1 SGHTA, CDR2 FQGNSA. The CDR3 runs 18 residues. CDR3 sequence (DNA): TGTGCCAGCAGCTTAGAGGGAACAGGGAGAGCCTATAATTCACCCCTCCACTTT. Translation: CASSLEGTGRAYNSPLHF.

Remarks on this clone: This specimen includes other DNA sequences encoding the same CDR3. This chain links TRBV5-1 with TRBJ1-5; D gene uncertain. V lost 0 bases to trimming and J lost 1 base, with 8 bases between them. The CDR3 has 15 residues. Germline V lookup: CDR1 SGHRS, CDR2 YFSETQ. The CDR3: CASSLEGNSNQPQHF. The CDR3 region has the DNA TGCGCCAGCAGCTTGGAGGGTAACAGCAATCAGCCCCAGCATTTT.

The chain employs TRBV6-5 and TRBJ2-1, with TRBD2 matching 10 bases. The junction had 8 bases not matched to a gene; V was cut back by 4 bases and J by 5 bases. Per germline, CDR1 MNHEY and CDR2 SVGAGI. The CDR3 runs 16 residues. CDR3 DNA sequence: TGTGCCAGCAGTTCCCTGACTAGCGGGCAGAACAATGAGCAGTTCTTC. Its translation is CASSSLTSGQNNEQFF.

The chain recombines TRBV9 with TRBJ1-5, with D perhaps matching TRBD1 (5 bases). This CDR3 has 16 amino acids. The V end lost 2 bases, the J end lost 0 bases, and 12 bases lay between the germline ends. Germline CDR1 is SGDLS and CDR2 is YYNGEE. The CDR3 sequence: CASSVDSPYSNQPQHF. The CDR3, as DNA: TGTGCCAGCAGCGTCGACAGTCCGTATAGCAATCAGCCCCAGCATTTT.

The sample holds one count of this clone. The chain couples TRBV7-9 to TRBJ2-7; D assignment may be TRBD1 or TRBD2 (6 bases each). Trimming stripped 1 base from V and 3 bases from J, with 10 bases between. The CDR3 runs to 14 residues. Germline CDR1 SEHNR, CDR2 FQNEAQ (reference sequence). In DNA, the CDR3 is TGTGCCAGCAGCTTAGGGGGGGCCGACTACGAGCAGTACTTC. The encoded protein is CASSLGGADYEQYF.

The chain couples TRBV10-1 to TRBJ2-3; the D call may be TRBD1 or TRBD2 (5 bases each). Trimming pared 6 bases from V and 6 bases from J, leaving 13 bases between. The CDR3 sequence is 13 residues long. Germline lookup yields CDR1 WNHNN and CDR2 SYGVQD (reference sequence). CDR3 protein: CASSPGAFDTQYF. The CDR3 DNA reads TGCGCCAGCAGCCCCGGGGCTTTTGATACGCAGTATTTT.

The chain employs TRBV10-3 and TRBJ2-4; D tentatively reads TRBD1 or TRBD2 (6 bases each). The CDR3 is 13 residues long. Trimming shortened V by 5 bases and J by 10 bases, and 15 bases separated the two germline ends. Looked up from germline, CDR1 is ENHRY and CDR2 is SYGVKD. The CDR3 sequence is CAISTGGVGIQYF. In nucleotides, the CDR3 is TGTGCCATCAGTACCGGGGGCGTCGGAATTCAGTACTTC.

The chain has TRBV6-6 and TRBJ1-1; D uncertain. This CDR3 comprises 13 residues. V was clipped by 4 bases and J by 1 base, with 7 bases between them. CDR1 MNHNY and CDR2 SVGAGI come from the germline V gene (reference sequence). The CDR3 DNA reads as TGTGCCAGCAGTTGGGTAGGGAACACTGAAGCTTTCTTT. Translated, it gives CASSWVGNTEAFF.

The rearrangement uses TRBV19 and TRBJ2-2; possible D gene TRBD2, 5 bases. CDR1 is LNHDA, CDR2 SQIVND, per germline (reference sequence). Between the trimmed V and J ends, which lost 5 bases and 6 bases, there was a span of 16 bases. This CDR3 region has 15 residues. This CDR3 reads CASSSPGWNPGELFF. CDR3 in DNA: TGTGCCAGTAGTTCCCCGGGATGGAATCCCGGGGAGCTGTTTTTT. Based on the CDR3 plus reference TRBV19 and TRBJ2-2, the full variable domain is DGGITQSPKYLFRKEGQNVTLSCEQNLNHDAMYWYRQDPGQGLRLIYYSQIVNDFQKGDIAEGYSVSREKKESFPLTVTSAQKNPTAFYLCASSSPGWNPGELFFGEGSRLTVL.